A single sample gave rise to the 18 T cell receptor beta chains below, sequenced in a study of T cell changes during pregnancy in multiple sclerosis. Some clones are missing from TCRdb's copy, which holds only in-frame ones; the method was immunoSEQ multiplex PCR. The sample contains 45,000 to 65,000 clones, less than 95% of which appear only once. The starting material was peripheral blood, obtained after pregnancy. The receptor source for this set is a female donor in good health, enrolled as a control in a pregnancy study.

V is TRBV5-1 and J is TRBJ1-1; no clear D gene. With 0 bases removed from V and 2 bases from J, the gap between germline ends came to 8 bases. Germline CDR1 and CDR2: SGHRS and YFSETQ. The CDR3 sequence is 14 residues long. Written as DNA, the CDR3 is TGCGCCAGCAGCTTGGGCTCGCTAAACACTGAAGCTTTCTTT. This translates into CASSLGSLNTEAFF.

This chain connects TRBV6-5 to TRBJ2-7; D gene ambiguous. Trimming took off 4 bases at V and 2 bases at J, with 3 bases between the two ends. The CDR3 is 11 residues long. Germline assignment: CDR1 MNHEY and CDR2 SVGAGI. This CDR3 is CASSSTYEQYF. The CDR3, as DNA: TGTGCCAGCAGTTCTACCTACGAGCAGTACTTC.

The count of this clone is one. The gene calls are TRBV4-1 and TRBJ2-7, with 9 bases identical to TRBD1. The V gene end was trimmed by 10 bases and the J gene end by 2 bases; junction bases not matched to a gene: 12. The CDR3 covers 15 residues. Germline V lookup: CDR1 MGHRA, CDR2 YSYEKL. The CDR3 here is CATSYEDRGPYEQYF. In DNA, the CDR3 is TGCGCCACCTCCTATGAGGACAGGGGTCCCTACGAGCAGTACTTC.

The CDR3 DNA follows: TGTGCCAGCAGCTCCGGGACAGGGGATGATGGGTATGGCTACACCTTC. Its translation: CASSSGTGDDGYGYTF. The rearrangement links TRBV4-2 to TRBJ1-2; 10 bases map to TRBD1. V lost 5 bases to trimming and J lost 5 bases; unmatched junction nucleotides: 11. The germline V gene has CDR1 LGHNA and CDR2 YNFKEQ. The CDR3 runs 16 residues.

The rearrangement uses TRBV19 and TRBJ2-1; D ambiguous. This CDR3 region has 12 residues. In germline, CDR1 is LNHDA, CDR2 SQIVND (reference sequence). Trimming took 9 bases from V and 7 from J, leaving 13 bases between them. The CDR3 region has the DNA TGTGCCAGCGCTCGGGTAGGAAATGAGCAGTTCTTC. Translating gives CASARVGNEQFF. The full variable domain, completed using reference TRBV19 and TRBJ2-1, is DGGITQSPKYLFRKEGQNVTLSCEQNLNHDAMYWYRQDPGQGLRLIYYSQIVNDFQKGDIAEGYSVSREKKESFPLTVTSAQKNPTAFYLCASARVGNEQFFGPGTRLTVL.

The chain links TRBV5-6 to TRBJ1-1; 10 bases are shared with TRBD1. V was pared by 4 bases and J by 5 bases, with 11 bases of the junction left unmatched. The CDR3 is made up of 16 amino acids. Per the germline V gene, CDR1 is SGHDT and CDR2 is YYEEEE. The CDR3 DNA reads TGTGCCAGCAGCATACTCTCCGGGACAGGGGATACTGAAGCTTTCTTT. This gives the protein CASSILSGTGDTEAFF. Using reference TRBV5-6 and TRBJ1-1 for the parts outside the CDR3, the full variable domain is DAGVTQSPTHLIKTRGQQVTLRCSPKSGHDTVSWYQQALGQGPQFIFQYYEEEERQRGNFPDRFSGHQFPNYSSELNVNALLLGDSALYLCASSILSGTGDTEAFFGQGTRLTVV.

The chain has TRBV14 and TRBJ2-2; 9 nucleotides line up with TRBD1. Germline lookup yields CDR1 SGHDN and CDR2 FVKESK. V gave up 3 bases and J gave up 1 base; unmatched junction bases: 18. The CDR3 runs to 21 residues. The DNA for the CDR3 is TGTGCCAGCAGCCACCGCAGTTGGGGACAGGGCGCTCGAAGGAACACCGGGGAGCTGTTTTTT. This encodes CASSHRSWGQGARRNTGELFF.

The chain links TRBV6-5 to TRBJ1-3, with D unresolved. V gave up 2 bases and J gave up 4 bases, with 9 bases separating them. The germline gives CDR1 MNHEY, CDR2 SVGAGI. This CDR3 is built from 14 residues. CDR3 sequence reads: CASSYRGSGNTIYF. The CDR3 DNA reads TGTGCCAGCAGTTACCGTGGCTCGGGAAACACCATATATTTT.

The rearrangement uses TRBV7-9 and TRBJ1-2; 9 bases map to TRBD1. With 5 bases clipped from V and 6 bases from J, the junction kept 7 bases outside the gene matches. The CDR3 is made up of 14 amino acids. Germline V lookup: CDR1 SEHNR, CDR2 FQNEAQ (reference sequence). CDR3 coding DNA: TGTGCCAGCAGCCCCCACGGGACAGGGCATGGCTACACCTTC. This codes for CASSPHGTGHGYTF.

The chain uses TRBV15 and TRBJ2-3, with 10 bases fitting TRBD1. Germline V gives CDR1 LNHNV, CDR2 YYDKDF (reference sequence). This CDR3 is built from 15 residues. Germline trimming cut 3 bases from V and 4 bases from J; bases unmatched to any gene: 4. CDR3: CATSRGTGEADTQYF. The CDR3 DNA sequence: TGTGCCACCAGCAGGGGGACAGGGGAGGCAGATACGCAGTATTTT.

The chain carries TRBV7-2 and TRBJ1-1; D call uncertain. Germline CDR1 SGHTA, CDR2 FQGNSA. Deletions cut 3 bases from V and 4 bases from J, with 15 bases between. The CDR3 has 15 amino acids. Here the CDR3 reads CASSFGPQRSTEAFF. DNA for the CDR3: TGTGCCAGCAGCTTCGGTCCTCAGCGGAGCACTGAAGCTTTCTTT.

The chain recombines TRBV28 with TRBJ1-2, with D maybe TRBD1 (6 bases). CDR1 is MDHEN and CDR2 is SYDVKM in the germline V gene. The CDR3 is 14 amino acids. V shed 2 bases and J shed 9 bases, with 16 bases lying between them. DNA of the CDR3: TGTGCCAGCAGTTTACTTGGACAGCATAATAGCTACACCTTC. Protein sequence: CASSLLGQHNSYTF.

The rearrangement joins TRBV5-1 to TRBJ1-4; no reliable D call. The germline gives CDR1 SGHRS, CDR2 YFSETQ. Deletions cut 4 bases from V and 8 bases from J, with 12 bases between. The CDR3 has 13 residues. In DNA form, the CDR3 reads TGCGCCAGCAGCCCCGGAGCGAGGGAAAAACTGTTTTTT. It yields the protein CASSPGAREKLFF.

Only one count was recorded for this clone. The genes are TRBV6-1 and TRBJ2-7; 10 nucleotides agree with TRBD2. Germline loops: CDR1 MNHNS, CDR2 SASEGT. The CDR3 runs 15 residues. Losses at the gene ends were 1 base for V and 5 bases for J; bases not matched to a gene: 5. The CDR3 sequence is CASSEGVAGGDEQYF. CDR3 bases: TGTGCCAGCAGTGAAGGGGTAGCGGGGGGCGACGAGCAGTACTTC.

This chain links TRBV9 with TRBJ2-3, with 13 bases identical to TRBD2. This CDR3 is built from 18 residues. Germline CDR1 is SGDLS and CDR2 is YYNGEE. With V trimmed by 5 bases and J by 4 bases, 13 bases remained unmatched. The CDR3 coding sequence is TGTGCCAGCAGTGCACTAGCGGGAGGGCCTAAATATCCAGATACGCAGTATTTT. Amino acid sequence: CASSALAGGPKYPDTQYF.

The CDR3 spells CASSLGPQGALGNQPQHF. The CDR3, as DNA: TGCGCCAGCAGCTTGGGGCCCCAGGGGGCGCTGGGCAATCAGCCCCAGCATTTT. The rearrangement joins TRBV5-1 to TRBJ1-5; 8 nucleotides match TRBD1. The trim removed 0 bases at V and 2 bases at J, leaving 10 bases unmatched. CDR1 and CDR2 from the germline V gene are SGHRS and YFSETQ. This CDR3 spans 18 amino acids.

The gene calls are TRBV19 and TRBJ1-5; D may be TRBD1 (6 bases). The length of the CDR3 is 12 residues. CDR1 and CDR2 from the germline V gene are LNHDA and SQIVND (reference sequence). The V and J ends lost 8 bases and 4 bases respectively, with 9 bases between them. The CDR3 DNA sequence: TGTGCCAGTGGACAGTATAATCAGCCCCAGCATTTT. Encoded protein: CASGQYNQPQHF.

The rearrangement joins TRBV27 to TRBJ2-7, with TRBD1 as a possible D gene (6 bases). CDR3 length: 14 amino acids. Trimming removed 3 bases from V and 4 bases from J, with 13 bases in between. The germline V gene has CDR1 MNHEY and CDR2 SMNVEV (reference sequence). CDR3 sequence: CASSLRDTRYEQYF. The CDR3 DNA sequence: TGTGCCAGCAGTTTGAGGGACACGAGGTACGAGCAGTACTTC.